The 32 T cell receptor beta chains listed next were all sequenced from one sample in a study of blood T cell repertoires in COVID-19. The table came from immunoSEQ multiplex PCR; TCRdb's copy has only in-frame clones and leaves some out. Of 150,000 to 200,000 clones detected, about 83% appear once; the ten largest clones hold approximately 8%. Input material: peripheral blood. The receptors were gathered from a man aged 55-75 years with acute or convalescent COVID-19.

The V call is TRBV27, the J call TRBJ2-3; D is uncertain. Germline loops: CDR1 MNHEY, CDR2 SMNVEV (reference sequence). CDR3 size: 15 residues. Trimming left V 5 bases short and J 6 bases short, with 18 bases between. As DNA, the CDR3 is TGTGCCAGCAGTGCGTGGCGTATGGCCGGGGATACGCAGTATTTT. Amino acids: CASSAWRMAGDTQYF.

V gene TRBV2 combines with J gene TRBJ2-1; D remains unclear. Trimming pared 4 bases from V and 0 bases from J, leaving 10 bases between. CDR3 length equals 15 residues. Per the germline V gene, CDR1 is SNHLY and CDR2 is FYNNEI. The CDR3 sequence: CASSAQPSSYNEQFF. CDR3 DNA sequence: TGTGCCAGCAGTGCACAGCCCAGCTCCTACAATGAGCAGTTCTTC. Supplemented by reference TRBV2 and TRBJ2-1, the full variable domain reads EPEVTQTPSHQVTQMGQEVILRCVPISNHLYFYWYRQILGQKVEFLVSFYNNEISEKSEIFDDQFSVERPDGSNFTLKIRSTKLEDSAMYFCASSAQPSSYNEQFFGPGTRLTVL.

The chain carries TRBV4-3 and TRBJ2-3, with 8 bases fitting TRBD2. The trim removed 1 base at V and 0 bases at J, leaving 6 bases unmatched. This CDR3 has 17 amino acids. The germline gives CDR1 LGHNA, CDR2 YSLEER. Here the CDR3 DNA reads TGCGCCAGCAGCCAAGCGGGGGCGGGGGGAAGCACAGATACGCAGTATTTT. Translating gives CASSQAGAGGSTDTQYF.

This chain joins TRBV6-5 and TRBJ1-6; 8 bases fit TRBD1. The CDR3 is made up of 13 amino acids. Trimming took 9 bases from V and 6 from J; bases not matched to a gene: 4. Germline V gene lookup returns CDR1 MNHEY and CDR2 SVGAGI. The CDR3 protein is CASNGQGNSPLHF. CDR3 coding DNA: TGTGCCAGTAACGGACAGGGTAATTCACCCCTCCACTTT.

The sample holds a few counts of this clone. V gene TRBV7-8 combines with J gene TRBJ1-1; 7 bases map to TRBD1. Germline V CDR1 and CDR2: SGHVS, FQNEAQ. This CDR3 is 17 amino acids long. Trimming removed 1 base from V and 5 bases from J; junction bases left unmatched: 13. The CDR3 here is CASSLVGQGGSGTEAFF. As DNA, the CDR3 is TGTGCCAGCAGCTTAGTCGGTCAGGGGGGCTCCGGTACTGAAGCTTTCTTT.

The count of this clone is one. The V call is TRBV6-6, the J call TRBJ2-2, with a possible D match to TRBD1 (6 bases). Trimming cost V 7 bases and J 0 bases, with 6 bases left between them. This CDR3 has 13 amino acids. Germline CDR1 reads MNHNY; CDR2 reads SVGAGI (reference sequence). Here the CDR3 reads CASKGANTGELFF. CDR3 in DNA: TGTGCCAGCAAGGGGGCGAACACCGGGGAGCTGTTTTTT.

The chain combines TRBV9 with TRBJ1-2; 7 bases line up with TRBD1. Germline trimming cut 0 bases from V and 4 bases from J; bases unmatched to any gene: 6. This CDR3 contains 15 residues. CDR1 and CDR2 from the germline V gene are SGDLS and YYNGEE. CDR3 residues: CASSVGDSSIYGYTF. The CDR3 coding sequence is TGTGCCAGCAGCGTAGGGGACAGCTCTATCTATGGCTACACCTTC.

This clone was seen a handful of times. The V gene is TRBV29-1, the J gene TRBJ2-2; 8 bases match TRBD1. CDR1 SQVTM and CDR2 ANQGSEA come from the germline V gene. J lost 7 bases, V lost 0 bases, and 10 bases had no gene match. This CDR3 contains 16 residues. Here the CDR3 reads CSVEDLPDRGGGELFF. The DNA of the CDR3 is TGCAGCGTTGAAGATCTCCCCGACAGGGGAGGCGGGGAGCTGTTTTTT.

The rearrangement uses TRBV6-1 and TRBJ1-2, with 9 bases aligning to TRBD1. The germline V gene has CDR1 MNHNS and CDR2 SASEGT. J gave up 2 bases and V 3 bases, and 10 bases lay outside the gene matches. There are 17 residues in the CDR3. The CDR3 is CASSDPTRDRANYGYTF. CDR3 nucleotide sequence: TGTGCCAGCAGTGATCCTACCCGGGACAGGGCGAACTATGGCTACACCTTC.

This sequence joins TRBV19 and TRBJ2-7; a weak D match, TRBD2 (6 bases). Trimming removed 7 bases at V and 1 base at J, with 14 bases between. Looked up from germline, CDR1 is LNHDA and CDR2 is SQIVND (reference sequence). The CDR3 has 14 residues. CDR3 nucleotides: TGTGCCAGTACCGCCGGGACTGATTCCTACGAGCAGTACTTC. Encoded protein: CASTAGTDSYEQYF.

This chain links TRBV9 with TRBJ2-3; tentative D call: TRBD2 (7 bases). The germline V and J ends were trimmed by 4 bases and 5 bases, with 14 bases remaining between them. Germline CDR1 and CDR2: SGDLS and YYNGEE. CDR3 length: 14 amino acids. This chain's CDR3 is CASSLGGAQDTQYF. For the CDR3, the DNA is TGTGCCAGCAGCCTGGGGGGGGCCCAAGATACGCAGTATTTT.

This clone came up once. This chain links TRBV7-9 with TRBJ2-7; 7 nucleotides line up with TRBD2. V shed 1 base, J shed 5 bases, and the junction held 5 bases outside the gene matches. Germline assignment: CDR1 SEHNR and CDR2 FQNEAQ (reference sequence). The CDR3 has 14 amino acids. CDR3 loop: CASSLEGGPHEQYF. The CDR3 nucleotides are TGTGCCAGCAGCTTAGAGGGAGGGCCCCACGAGCAGTACTTC.

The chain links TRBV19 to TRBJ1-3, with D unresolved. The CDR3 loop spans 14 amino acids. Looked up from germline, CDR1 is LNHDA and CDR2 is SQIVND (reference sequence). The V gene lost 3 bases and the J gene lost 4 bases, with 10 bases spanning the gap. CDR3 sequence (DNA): TGTGCCAGTAGTATGGGCCGTCCCGGAAACACCATATATTTT. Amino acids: CASSMGRPGNTIYF.

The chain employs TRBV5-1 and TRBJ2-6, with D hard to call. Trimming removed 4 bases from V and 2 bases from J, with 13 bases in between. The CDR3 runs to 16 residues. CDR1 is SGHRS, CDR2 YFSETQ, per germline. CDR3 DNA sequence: TGCGCCAGCAGCCGGAATCAGGTTGCTGGGGCCAACGTCCTGACTTTC. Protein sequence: CASSRNQVAGANVLTF. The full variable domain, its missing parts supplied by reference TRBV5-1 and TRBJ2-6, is KAGVTQTPRYLIKTRGQQVTLSCSPISGHRSVSWYQQTPGQGLQFLFEYFSETQRNKGNFPGRFSGRQFSNSRSEMNVSTLELGDSALYLCASSRNQVAGANVLTFGAGSRLTVL.

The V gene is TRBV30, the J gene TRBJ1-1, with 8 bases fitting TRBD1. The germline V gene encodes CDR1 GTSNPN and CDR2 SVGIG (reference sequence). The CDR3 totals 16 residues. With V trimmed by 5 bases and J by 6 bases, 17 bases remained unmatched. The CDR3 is CAWVSRDRYVRSEAFF. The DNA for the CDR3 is TGTGCCTGGGTCTCCCGGGACAGGTATGTGAGATCTGAAGCTTTCTTT. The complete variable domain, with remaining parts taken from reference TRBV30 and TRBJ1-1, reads SQTIHQWPATLVQPVGSPLSLECTVEGTSNPNLYWYRQAAGRGLQLLFYSVGIGQISSEVPQNLSASRPQDRQFILSSKKLLLSDSGFYLCAWVSRDRYVRSEAFFGQGTRLTVV.

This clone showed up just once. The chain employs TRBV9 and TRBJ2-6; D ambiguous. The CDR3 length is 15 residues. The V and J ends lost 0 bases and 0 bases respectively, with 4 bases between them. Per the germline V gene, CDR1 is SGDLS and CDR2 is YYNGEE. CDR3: CASSVDSSGANVLTF. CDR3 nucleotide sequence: TGTGCCAGCAGCGTAGACAGCTCTGGGGCCAACGTCCTGACTTTC.

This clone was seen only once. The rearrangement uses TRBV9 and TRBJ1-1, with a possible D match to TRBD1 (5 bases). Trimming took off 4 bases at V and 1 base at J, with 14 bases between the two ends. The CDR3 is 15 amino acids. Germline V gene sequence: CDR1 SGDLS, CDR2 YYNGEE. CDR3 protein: CASSQIQGGNTEAFF. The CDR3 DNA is TGTGCCAGCAGCCAGATTCAGGGCGGGAACACTGAAGCTTTCTTT.

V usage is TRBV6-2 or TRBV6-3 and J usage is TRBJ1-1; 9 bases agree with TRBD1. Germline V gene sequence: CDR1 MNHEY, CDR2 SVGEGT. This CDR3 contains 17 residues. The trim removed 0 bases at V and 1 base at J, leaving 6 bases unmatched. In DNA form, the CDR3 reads TGTGCCAGCAGTTACTCGACAGGGGGGGCTTCGAACACTGAAGCTTTCTTT. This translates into CASSYSTGGASNTEAFF.

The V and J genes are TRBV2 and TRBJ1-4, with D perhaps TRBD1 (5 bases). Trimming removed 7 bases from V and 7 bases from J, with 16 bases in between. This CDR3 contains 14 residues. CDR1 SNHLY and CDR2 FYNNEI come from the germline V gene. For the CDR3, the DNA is TGTGCCAGCAAAAGAGCCCAGGGTGGTGAAAAACTGTTTTTT. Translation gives CASKRAQGGEKLFF.

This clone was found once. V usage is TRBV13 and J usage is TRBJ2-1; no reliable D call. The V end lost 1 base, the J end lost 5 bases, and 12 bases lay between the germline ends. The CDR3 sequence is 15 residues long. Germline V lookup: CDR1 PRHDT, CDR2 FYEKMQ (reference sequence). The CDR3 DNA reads TGTGCCAGCAGCTTAGTTCACCTACTCAACAATGAGCAGTTCTTC. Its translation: CASSLVHLLNNEQFF.

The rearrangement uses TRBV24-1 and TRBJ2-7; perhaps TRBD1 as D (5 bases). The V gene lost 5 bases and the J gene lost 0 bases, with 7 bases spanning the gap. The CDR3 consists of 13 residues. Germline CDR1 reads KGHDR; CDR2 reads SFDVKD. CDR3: CATSGGNSYEQYF. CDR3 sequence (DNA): TGTGCCACCAGTGGGGGCAACTCCTACGAGCAGTACTTC.

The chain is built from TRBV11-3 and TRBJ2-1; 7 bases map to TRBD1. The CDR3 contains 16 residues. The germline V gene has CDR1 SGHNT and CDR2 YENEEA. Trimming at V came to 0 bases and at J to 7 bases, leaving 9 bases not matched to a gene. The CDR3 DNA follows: TGTGCCAGCAGCTTAGATCGACAGGGAAGTTTGAATGAGCAGTTCTTC. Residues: CASSLDRQGSLNEQFF.

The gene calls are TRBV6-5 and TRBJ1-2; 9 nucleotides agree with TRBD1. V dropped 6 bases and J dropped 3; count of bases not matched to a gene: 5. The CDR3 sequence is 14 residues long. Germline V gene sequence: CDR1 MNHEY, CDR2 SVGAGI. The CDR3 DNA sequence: TGTGCCAGCAGCTCGACAGGGGGATACTATGGCTACACCTTC. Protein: CASSSTGGYYGYTF.

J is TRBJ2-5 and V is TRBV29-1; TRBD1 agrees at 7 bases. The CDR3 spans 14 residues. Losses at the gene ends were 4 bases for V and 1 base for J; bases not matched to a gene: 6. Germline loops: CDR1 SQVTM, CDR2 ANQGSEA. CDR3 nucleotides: TGCAGCGTTGTATTCGGGACAGCCCAAGAGACCCAGTACTTC. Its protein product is CSVVFGTAQETQYF.

CDR3 nucleotide sequence: TGCGCCAGCAGCCAAGATGGGACTAGCGATTACGAGCAGTACTTC. Its protein product is CASSQDGTSDYEQYF. This sequence joins TRBV4-3 and TRBJ2-7, with 10 bases fitting TRBD2. The V gene's germline CDR1 is LGHNA and CDR2 YSLEER. With 0 bases clipped from V and 4 bases from J, the junction kept 3 bases outside the gene matches. This CDR3 has 15 amino acids.

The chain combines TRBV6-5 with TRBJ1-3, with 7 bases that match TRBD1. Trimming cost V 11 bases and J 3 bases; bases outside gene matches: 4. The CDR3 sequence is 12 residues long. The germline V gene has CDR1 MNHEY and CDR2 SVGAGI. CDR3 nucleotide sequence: TGTGCCTCGGGACAGAGTGGAAACACCATATATTTT. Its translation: CASGQSGNTIYF.

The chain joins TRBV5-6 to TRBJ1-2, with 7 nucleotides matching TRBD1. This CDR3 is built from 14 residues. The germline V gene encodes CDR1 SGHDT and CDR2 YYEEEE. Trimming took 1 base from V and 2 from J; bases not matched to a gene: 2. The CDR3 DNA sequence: TGTGCCAGCAGCTTGTGGACAGGCAACTATGGCTACACCTTC. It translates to CASSLWTGNYGYTF.

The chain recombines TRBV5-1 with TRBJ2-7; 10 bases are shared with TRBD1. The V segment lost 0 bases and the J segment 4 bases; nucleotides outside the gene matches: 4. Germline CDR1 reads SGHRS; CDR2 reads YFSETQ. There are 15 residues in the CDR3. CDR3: CASSLARQGAYEQYF. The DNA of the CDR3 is TGCGCCAGCAGCTTGGCGAGACAGGGGGCGTACGAGCAGTACTTC. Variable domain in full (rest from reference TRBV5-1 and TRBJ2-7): KAGVTQTPRYLIKTRGQQVTLSCSPISGHRSVSWYQQTPGQGLQFLFEYFSETQRNKGNFPGRFSGRQFSNSRSEMNVSTLELGDSALYLCASSLARQGAYEQYFGPGTRLTVT.

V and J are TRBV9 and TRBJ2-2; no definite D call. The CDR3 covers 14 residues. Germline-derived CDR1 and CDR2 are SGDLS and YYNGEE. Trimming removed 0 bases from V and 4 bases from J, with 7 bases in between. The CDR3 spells CASSVGSSTGELFF. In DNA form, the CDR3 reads TGTGCCAGCAGCGTAGGATCTAGCACCGGGGAGCTGTTTTTT.

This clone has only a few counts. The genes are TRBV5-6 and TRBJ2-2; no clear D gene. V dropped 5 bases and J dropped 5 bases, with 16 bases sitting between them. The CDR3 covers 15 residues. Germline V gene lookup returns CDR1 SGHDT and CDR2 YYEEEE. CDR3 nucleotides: TGTGCCAGCAGTGCGGCAGCCCCGAGTACCGGGGAGCTGTTTTTT. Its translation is CASSAAAPSTGELFF.

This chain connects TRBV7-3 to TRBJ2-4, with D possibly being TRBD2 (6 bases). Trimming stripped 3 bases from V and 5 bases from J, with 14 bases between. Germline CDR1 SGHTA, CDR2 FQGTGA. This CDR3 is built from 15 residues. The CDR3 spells CASSFSGGVENIQYF. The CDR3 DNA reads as TGTGCCAGCAGCTTCAGTGGAGGGGTAGAAAACATTCAGTACTTC.

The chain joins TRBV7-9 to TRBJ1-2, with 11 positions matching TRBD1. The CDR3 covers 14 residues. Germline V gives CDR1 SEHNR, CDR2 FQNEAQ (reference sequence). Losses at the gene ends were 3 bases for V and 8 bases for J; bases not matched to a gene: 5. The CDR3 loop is CASSLGQGEGGYTF. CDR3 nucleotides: TGTGCCAGCAGCTTGGGACAGGGGGAGGGCGGCTACACCTTC.